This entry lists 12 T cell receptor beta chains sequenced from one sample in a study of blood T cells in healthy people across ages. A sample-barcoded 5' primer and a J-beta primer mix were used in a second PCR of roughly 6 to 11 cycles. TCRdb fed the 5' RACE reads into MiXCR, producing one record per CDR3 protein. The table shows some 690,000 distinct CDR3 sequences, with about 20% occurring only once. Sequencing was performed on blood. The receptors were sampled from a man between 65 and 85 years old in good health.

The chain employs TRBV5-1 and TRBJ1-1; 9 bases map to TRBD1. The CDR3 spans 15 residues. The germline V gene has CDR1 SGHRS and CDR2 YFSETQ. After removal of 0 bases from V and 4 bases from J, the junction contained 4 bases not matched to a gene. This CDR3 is CASSLAQTGGTEAFF. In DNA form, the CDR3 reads TGCGCCAGCAGCTTGGCCCAGACAGGGGGCACTGAAGCTTTCTTT.

In nucleotides, the CDR3 is TGTGCCAGCACCCCGTTGGTAGCGGCCACCGGGGAGCTGTTTTTT. It yields the protein CASTPLVAATGELFF. The chain combines TRBV12-3 or TRBV12-4 with TRBJ2-2; maybe TRBD2 (6 bases). V was clipped by 7 bases and J by 4 bases, with 16 bases between them. This CDR3 is built from 15 residues.

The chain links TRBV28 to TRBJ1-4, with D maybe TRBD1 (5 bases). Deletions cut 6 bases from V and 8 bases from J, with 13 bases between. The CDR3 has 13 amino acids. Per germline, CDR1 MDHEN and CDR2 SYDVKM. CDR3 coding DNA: TGTGCCAGCAGAATCCCCGGGGCGGAAAAACTGTTTTTT. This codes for CASRIPGAEKLFF.

The CDR3 loop reads CASSAGVPEAFF. CDR3 in DNA: TGTGCCAGCAGCGCAGGGGTACCTGAAGCTTTCTTT. The chain employs TRBV6-2 or TRBV6-3 and TRBJ1-1, with a possible D match to TRBD1 (6 bases). The CDR3 totals 12 residues. The germline V gene encodes CDR1 MNHEY and CDR2 SVGEGT. Deletions cut 6 bases from V and 6 bases from J, with 11 bases between.

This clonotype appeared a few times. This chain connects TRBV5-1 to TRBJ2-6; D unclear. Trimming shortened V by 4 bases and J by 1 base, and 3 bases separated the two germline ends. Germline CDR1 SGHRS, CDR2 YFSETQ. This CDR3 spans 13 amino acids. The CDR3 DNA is TGCGCCAGCAGCGAGTCTGGGGCCAACGTCCTGACTTTC. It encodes CASSESGANVLTF. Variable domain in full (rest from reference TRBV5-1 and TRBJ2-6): KAGVTQTPRYLIKTRGQQVTLSCSPISGHRSVSWYQQTPGQGLQFLFEYFSETQRNKGNFPGRFSGRQFSNSRSEMNVSTLELGDSALYLCASSESGANVLTFGAGSRLTVL.

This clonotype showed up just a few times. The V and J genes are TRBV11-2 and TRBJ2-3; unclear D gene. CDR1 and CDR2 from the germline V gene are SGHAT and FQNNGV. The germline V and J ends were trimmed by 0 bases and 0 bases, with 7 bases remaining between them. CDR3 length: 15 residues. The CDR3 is CASSLEVRSTDTQYF. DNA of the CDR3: TGTGCCAGCAGCTTAGAGGTGCGCAGCACAGATACGCAGTATTTT.

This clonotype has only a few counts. The CDR3 DNA sequence: TGTGCCAGCAGTTTAGGGACGGGCAGAATAGATACGCAGTATTTT. It yields the protein CASSLGTGRIDTQYF. The J gene is TRBJ2-3, the V gene TRBV12-3 or TRBV12-4; D unclear. This CDR3 is 15 amino acids long. The V end lost 1 base, the J end lost 5 bases, and 13 bases lay between the germline ends.

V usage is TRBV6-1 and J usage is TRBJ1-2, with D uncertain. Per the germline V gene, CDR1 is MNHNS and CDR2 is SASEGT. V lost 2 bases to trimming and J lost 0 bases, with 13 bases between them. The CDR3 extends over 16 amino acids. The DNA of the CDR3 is TGTGCCAGCAGTGAAAGGATTACCAGACCTAACTATGGCTACACCTTC. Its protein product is CASSERITRPNYGYTF.

The CDR3 loop is CASSTQQGSPLHF. The CDR3 DNA is TGTGCCAGCAGCACTCAACAGGGTTCCCCCCTCCACTTT. The V and J genes are TRBV6-6 and TRBJ1-6, with D possibly matching TRBD1 (6 bases). The germline V gene has CDR1 MNHNY and CDR2 SVGAGI (reference sequence). The V end lost 6 bases, the J end lost 13 bases, and 16 bases lay between the germline ends. CDR3 size: 13 residues.

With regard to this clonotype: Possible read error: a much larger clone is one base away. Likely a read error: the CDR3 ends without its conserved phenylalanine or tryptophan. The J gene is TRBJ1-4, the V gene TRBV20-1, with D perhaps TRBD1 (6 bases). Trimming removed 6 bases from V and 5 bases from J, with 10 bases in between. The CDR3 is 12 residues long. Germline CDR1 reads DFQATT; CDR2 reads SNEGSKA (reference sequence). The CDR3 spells CSAGQPNEKLFS. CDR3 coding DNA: TGCAGTGCCGGACAGCCAAATGAAAAACTGTTTTCT.

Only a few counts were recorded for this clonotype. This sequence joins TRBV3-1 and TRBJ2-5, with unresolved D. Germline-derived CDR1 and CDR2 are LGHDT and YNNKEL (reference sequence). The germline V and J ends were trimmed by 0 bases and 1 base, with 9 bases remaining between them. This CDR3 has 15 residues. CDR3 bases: TGTGCCAGCAGCCAAGATTCGGGCAGCCAAGAGACCCAGTACTTC. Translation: CASSQDSGSQETQYF.

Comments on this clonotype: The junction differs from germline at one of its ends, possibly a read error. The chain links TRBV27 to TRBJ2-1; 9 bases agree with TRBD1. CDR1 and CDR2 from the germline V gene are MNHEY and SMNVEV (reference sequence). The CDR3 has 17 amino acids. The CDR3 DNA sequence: TGTGCCAGCAGTTTGGGACAGGGACAGTCCCTCTACAATGAGCAGTCCTTC. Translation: CASSLGQGQSLYNEQSF.